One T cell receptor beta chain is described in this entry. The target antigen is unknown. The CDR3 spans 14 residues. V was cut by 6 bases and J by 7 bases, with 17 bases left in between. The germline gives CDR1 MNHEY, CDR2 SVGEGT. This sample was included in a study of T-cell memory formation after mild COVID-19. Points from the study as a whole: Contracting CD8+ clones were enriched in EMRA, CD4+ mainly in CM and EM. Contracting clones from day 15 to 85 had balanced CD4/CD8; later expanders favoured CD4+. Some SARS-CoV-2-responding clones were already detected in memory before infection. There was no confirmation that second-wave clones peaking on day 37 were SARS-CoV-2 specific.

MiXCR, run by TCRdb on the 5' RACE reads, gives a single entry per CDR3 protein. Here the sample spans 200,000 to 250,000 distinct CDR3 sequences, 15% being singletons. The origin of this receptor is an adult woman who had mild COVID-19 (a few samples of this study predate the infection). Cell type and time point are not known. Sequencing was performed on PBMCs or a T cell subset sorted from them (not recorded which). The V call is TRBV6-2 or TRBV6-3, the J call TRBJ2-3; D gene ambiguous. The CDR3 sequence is CASSPPEILNTQYF. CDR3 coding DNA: TGTGCCAGCAGCCCACCCGAAATCCTAAATACGCAGTATTTT.